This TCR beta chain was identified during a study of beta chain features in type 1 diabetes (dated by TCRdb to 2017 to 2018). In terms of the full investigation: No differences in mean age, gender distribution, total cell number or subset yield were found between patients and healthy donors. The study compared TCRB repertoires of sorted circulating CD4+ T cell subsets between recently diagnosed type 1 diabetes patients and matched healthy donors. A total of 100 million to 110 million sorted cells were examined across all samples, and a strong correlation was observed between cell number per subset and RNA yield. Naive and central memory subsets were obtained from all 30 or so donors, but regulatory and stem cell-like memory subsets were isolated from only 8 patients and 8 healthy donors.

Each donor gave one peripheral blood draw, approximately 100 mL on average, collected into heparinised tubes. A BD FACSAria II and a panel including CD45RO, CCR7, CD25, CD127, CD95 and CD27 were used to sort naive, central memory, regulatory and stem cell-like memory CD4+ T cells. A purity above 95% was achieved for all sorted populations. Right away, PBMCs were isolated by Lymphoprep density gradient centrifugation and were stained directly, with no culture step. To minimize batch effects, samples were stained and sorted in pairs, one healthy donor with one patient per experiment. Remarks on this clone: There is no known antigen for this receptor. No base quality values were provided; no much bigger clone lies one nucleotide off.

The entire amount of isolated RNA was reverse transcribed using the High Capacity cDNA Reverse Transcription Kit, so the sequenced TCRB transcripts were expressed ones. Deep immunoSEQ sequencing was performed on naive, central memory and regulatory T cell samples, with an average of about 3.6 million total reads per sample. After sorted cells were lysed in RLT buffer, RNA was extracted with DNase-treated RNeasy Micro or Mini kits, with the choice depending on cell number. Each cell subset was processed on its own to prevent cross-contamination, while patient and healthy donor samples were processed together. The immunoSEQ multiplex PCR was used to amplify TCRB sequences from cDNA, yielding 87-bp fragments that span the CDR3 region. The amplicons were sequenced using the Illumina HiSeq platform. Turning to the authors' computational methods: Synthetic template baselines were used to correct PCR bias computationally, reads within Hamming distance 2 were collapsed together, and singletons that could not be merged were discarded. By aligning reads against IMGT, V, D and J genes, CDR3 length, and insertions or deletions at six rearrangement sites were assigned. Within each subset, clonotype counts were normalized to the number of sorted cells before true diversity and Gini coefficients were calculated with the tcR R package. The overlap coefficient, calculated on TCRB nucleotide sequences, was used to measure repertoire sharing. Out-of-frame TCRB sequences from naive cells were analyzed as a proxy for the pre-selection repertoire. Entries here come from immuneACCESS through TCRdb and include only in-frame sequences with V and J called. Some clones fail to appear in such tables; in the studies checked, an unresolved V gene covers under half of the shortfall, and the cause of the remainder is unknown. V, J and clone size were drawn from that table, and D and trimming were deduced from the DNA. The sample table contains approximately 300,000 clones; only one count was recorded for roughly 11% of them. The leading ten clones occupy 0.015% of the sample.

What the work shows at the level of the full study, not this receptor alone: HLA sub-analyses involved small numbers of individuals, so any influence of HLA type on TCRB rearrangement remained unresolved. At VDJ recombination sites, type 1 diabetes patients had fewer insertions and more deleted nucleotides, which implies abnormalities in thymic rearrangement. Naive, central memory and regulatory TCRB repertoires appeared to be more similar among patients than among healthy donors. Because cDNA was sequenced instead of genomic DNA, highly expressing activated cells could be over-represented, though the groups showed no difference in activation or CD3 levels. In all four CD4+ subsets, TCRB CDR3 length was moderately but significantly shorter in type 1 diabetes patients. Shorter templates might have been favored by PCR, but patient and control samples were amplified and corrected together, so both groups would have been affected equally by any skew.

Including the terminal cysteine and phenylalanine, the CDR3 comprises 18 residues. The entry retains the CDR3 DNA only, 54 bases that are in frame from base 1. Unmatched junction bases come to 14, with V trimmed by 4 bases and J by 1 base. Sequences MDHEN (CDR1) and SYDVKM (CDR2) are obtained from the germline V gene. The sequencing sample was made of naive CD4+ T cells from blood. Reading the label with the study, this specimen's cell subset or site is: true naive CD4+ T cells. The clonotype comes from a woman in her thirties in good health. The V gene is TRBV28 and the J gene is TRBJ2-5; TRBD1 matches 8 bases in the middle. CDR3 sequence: CASSSQVGPGGIQETQYF. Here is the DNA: TGTGCCAGCAGTTCCCAGGTCGGCCCAGGGGGCATCCAAGAGACCCAGTACTTC. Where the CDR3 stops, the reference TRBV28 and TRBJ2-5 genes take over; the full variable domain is DVKVTQSSRYLVKRTGEKVFLECVQDMDHENMFWYRQDPGLGLRLIYFSYDVKMKEKGDIPEGYSVSREKKERFSLILESASTNQTSMYLCASSSQVGPGGIQETQYFGPGTRLLVL.